This T cell receptor beta chain was found in a study of CD8+CD57+ T cells in acquired aplastic anemia. This clonotype has a count of ten or more. Patients chosen for sequencing had shown CD8+CD57+ cell expansion by flow cytometry. Germline values: CDR1 MGHDK, CDR2 SYGVNS. There are 14 residues in the CDR3. Trimming pared 3 bases from V and 11 bases from J, leaving 18 bases between. CDR3 and TCR beta VDJ profiling relied on genomic DNA as the template. A single record per CDR3 protein comes from TCRdb applying MiXCR to the reads. The sample records approximately 180,000 distinct CDR3 sequences, around 48% being singletons.

The sequence was obtained from a human donor with aplastic anemia. Sequences were obtained from sorted CD4+, CD8+, or CD8+CD57+ T cells (not recorded which) from PBMCs. The chain is built from TRBV25-1 and TRBJ2-3; D unclear. CDR3 sequence: CASSELQLGPGQYF. The CDR3 DNA follows: TGTGCCAGCAGTGAGCTTCAATTAGGGCCAGGGCAGTATTTT.